One sample yielded the 19 T cell receptor beta chains listed below, sequenced in a study of T cell repertoires in cytomegalovirus infection. Antigens for these TCRs are unknown. TCRdb re-derived calls from the reads in MiXCR, one entry per CDR3 protein. The table records about 830,000 distinct CDR3 sequences, 30% to 35% of them present only once. Specimen: cultured CD8+ T cells from PBMCs, collected from culture after CMV antigen stimulation. These receptors originate from a human donor in good health (CMV status not recorded). Some clones in this sample may be carry-over from other donors' samples.

The chain is built from TRBV6-5 and TRBJ1-5; possibly TRBD1 for D (5 bases). The CDR3 sequence is 14 residues long. CDR1 and CDR2 (germline): MNHEY, SVGAGI. Trimming left V 4 bases short and J 7 bases short, with 14 bases between. The CDR3 spells CASSFSGARQPQHF. CDR3 in DNA: TGTGCCAGCAGTTTCAGTGGGGCTCGCCAGCCCCAGCATTTT.

The J gene is TRBJ1-1, the V gene TRBV2, with D perhaps matching TRBD1 (5 bases). Looked up from germline, CDR1 is SNHLY and CDR2 is FYNNEI. Trimming cost V 6 bases and J 3 bases, with 17 bases left between them. The CDR3 sequence is 15 residues long. CDR3 nucleotide sequence: TGTGCCAGCAGAGAACAAAGACAGCGTGACACTGAAGCTTTCTTT. Its protein is CASREQRQRDTEAFF.

V gene TRBV3-1 combines with J gene TRBJ1-4; D is unresolved. Per germline, CDR1 LGHDT and CDR2 YNNKEL (reference sequence). The germline V and J ends were trimmed by 6 bases and 8 bases, with 16 bases remaining between them. The CDR3 is made up of 14 amino acids. The CDR3 DNA reads TGTGCCAGCAGTCATCGACTAAGTGTAGAAAAACTGTTTTTT. Encoded protein: CASSHRLSVEKLFF.

This clonotype occurred a few times. The rearrangement uses TRBV11-3 and TRBJ2-1; 9 bases line up with TRBD2. Germline CDR1 and CDR2: SGHNT and YENEEA. There are 16 residues in the CDR3. V lost 5 bases and J lost 3; bases outside the gene matches: 8. The CDR3 sequence is CASSPGRGGFYNEQFF. CDR3 nucleotide sequence: TGTGCCAGCAGCCCCGGGCGGGGGGGCTTCTACAATGAGCAGTTCTTC.

The gene calls are TRBV11-3 and TRBJ2-1; D is uncertain. Trimming shortened V by 3 bases and J by 8 bases, and 8 bases separated the two germline ends. Germline loops: CDR1 SGHNT, CDR2 YENEEA. This CDR3 is built from 12 residues. The CDR3 loop is CASSFKRDEQFF. The CDR3 DNA sequence: TGTGCCAGCAGCTTCAAAAGGGATGAGCAGTTCTTC.

This clonotype was detected a few times. The chain joins TRBV12-3 or TRBV12-4 to TRBJ2-5; the D gene is possibly TRBD1 (6 bases). The CDR3 contains 15 residues. The V end lost 7 bases, the J end lost 1 base, and 16 bases lay between the germline ends. The CDR3 DNA reads TGTGCCAGCAAACTCCAGGGGCTATTCCAAGAGACCCAGTACTTC. It translates to CASKLQGLFQETQYF.

This clonotype appeared many times. The V and J genes are TRBV27 and TRBJ2-1, with TRBD2 matching 9 bases. With 6 bases clipped from V and 4 bases from J, the junction kept 7 bases outside the gene matches. Germline loops: CDR1 MNHEY, CDR2 SMNVEV (reference sequence). CDR3 size: 15 residues. Written as DNA, the CDR3 is TGTGCCAGCAGCTTAAGCGGGGGGATATACAATGAGCAGTTCTTC. Translating it yields CASSLSGGIYNEQFF.

This clonotype was counted a single time. The chain links TRBV27 to TRBJ1-3; 7 bases match TRBD1. Losses at the gene ends were 2 bases for V and 4 bases for J; bases not matched to a gene: 2. The CDR3 is made up of 14 amino acids. Germline CDR1 MNHEY, CDR2 SMNVEV (reference sequence). CDR3 residues: CASSLTGEGNTIYF. CDR3 bases: TGTGCCAGCAGTTTAACAGGGGAAGGAAACACCATATATTTT.

The chain carries TRBV2 and TRBJ2-3; no clear D gene. Germline V gene data show CDR1 as SNHLY and CDR2 as FYNNEI. CDR3 length: 15 amino acids. V lost 2 bases and J lost 1, with 10 bases in between. The DNA for the CDR3 is TGTGCCAGCAGTGAAACGGGCTATGGCACAGATACGCAGTATTTT. This encodes CASSETGYGTDTQYF.

This clonotype was recorded at least ten times. The rearrangement links TRBV27 to TRBJ1-5; perhaps TRBD1 as D (5 bases). Germline CDR1 is MNHEY and CDR2 is SMNVEV (reference sequence). V was clipped by 7 bases and J by 0 bases, with 13 bases between them. The CDR3 length is 15 residues. CDR3 protein: CASTRDRYSNQPQHF. In DNA, the CDR3 is TGTGCCAGCACCAGGGACCGCTATAGCAATCAGCCCCAGCATTTT.

This clonotype has more than one count but fewer than ten. The J gene is TRBJ1-2, the V gene TRBV2; the D is unclear. The germline CDR1 and CDR2 sequences are SNHLY and FYNNEI. Trimming removed 6 bases from V and 2 bases from J, with 4 bases in between. The CDR3 has 11 residues. CDR3: CASRDNYGYTF. CDR3 DNA sequence: TGTGCCAGCAGGGACAACTATGGCTACACCTTC.

This clonotype was seen only a few times. The CDR3 ends on some other residue instead of the conserved phenylalanine or tryptophan, so this is likely a read error. The limits of the CDR3 on the DNA are not certain, so only TCRdb's listed CDR3 is given. The CDR3 reads CASRRQPHQ. The V gene is TRBV6-1, the J gene TRBJ1-1; the D call of TRBD1 is as the table states it, not checked on the DNA. Germline V gene data show CDR1 as MNHNS and CDR2 as SASEGT. The CDR3 comprises 9 residues, both ends counted.

The chain uses TRBV7-9 and TRBJ1-2; TRBD1 agrees at 9 bases. CDR1 and CDR2 from the germline V gene are SEHNR and FQNEAQ (reference sequence). Trimming took 6 bases from V and 6 from J; bases not matched to a gene: 11. This CDR3 has 15 amino acids. In DNA, the CDR3 is TGTGCCAGCAGTTTTGCTGGACAGGGGATAGATGGCTACACCTTC. Translated: CASSFAGQGIDGYTF.

V and J are TRBV4-1 and TRBJ2-7; D may correspond to TRBD1 or TRBD2 (6 bases each). Germline-derived CDR1 and CDR2 are MGHRA and YSYEKL. This CDR3 is 14 amino acids long. Trimming removed 0 bases at V and 6 bases at J, with 12 bases between. CDR3 nucleotide sequence: TGCGCCAGCAGCCAAGATGATGGGGGGCCCGAGCAGTACGTC. Translation: CASSQDDGGPEQYV.

This chain uses TRBV27 with TRBJ1-1, with D possibly matching TRBD1 (5 bases). Trimming took 0 bases from V and 1 from J, leaving 12 bases between them. Germline assignment: CDR1 MNHEY and CDR2 SMNVEV (reference sequence). This CDR3 region has 16 residues. The CDR3 region has the DNA TGTGCCAGCAGTTTATCCTCGGGGGGGGGGAACACTGAAGCTTTCTTT. It specifies CASSLSSGGGNTEAFF.

The chain recombines TRBV20-1 with TRBJ1-5; D is unresolved. Germline V gene data show CDR1 as DFQATT and CDR2 as SNEGSKA (reference sequence). The CDR3 is 17 amino acids. The V gene lost 3 bases and the J gene lost 4 bases, with 22 bases spanning the gap. The CDR3, as DNA: TGCAGTGCTAGTGTCTCCGGCCAGGCTTGGATTAATCAGCCCCAGCATTTT. This gives the protein CSASVSGQAWINQPQHF.

This clonotype was counted a few times. This rearrangement joins TRBV6-6 to TRBJ2-5; perhaps D is TRBD1 or TRBD2 (5 bases each). V shed 1 base and J shed 5 bases, with 29 bases lying between them. This CDR3 has 20 amino acids. Germline lookup yields CDR1 MNHNY and CDR2 SVGAGI (reference sequence). The CDR3 spells CASSYLDRGLRRDNHETQYF. CDR3 sequence (DNA): TGTGCCAGCAGTTACTTGGACCGGGGCCTGAGACGAGACAATCATGAGACCCAGTACTTC.

The J gene is TRBJ1-3, the V gene TRBV5-6; no clear D gene. In germline, CDR1 is SGHDT, CDR2 YYEEEE. The CDR3 has 15 amino acids. Between the trimmed V and J ends, which lost 2 bases and 1 base, there was a span of 10 bases. This chain's CDR3 is CASSLKRLSGNTIYF. The CDR3 DNA reads TGTGCCAGCAGCTTAAAAAGATTGTCTGGAAACACCATATATTTT.

This clonotype was detected a few times. V usage is TRBV19 and J usage is TRBJ2-1; maybe TRBD2 (6 bases). Per the germline V gene, CDR1 is LNHDA and CDR2 is SQIVND (reference sequence). V lost 5 bases and J lost 0, with 8 bases in between. The CDR3 length is 14 residues. Here the CDR3 reads CASSGRPSYNEQFF. The CDR3 nucleotides read TGTGCCAGTAGTGGGAGGCCCTCCTACAATGAGCAGTTCTTC.